This T cell receptor beta chain was obtained from a study of radiotherapy plus CTLA-4 blockade in lung cancer. Whole-study findings and limits: Researchers report tumor-derived TCR clones expanding in blood after radiotherapy plus ipilimumab.

Note on this clone: Its antigen is not known.

Patients had chemo-refractory metastatic non-small-cell lung cancer and received focal radiation plus CTLA-4 blockade that used ipilimumab. Produced via immunoSEQ multiplex PCR; TCRdb's table is partial and in-frame only. The table lists some 110,000 clones, about 83% of them singletons. The V segment lost 4 bases and the J segment 7 bases; nucleotides outside the gene matches: 1. The CDR3 is 15 amino acids. Looked up from germline, CDR1 is LGHNA and CDR2 is YSLEER. The chain employs TRBV4-3 and TRBJ2-1, with 16 bases fitting TRBD2. Sequenced material: peripheral blood, taken from a patient treated with radiotherapy plus ipilimumab. The sequence was collected from a human donor with non-small cell lung cancer who had a partial response to radiotherapy plus ipilimumab. In DNA, the CDR3 is TGCGCCAGCAGCCTGGGACTAGCGGGGGGGAATGAGCAGTTCTTC. Its protein product is CASSLGLAGGNEQFF.